This TCR beta chain was recovered during a study of CD8 T cells in ankylosing spondylitis. Findings of the study overall: It appeared that ankylosing spondylitis blood was characterized by a TCR beta motif of several highly homologous variants.

Using its own MiXCR run on the 5' RACE reads, TCRdb lists one record per CDR3 protein. Counted here are 700,000 or so distinct CDR3 sequences, 15% to 20% occurring once; the ten biggest clones make up around 19%. Germline loops: CDR1 SGHTA, CDR2 FQGTGA. This CDR3 is built from 17 residues. The V segment lost 1 base and the J segment 8 bases; nucleotides outside the gene matches: 12. The sample holds a few counts of this clonotype. Its antigen is unknown. The receptor's source is a male donor with ankylosing spondylitis. The specimen was blood, either unsorted or a sorted T cell fraction (not recorded which). This sequence joins TRBV7-3 and TRBJ2-1; 9 positions match TRBD2. The DNA for the CDR3 is TGTGCCAGCAGCTTAAACTCGGTGGCTAGCGGGATCGATGAGCAGTTCTTC. It specifies CASSLNSVASGIDEQFF.